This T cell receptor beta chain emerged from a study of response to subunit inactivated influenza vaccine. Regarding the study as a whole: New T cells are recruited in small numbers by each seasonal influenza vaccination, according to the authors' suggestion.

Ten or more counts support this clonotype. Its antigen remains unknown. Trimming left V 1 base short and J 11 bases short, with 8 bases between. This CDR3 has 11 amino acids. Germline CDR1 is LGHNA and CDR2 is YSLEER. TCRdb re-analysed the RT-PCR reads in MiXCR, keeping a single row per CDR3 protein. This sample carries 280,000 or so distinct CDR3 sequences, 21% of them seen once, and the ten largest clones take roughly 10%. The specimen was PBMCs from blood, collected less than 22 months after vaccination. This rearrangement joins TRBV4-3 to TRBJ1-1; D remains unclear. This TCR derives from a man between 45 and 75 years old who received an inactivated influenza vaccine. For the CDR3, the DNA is TGCGCCAGCAGCCAAGGCACGTACGCTTTCTTT. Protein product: CASSQGTYAFF.